Shown below are 7 T cell receptor beta chains from a single sample sequenced in a study of identical twins. A single record per CDR3 protein comes from TCRdb applying MiXCR to the 5' RACE reads. The data hold around 240,000 distinct CDR3 sequences, with under 12% observed a single time. Material: memory T cells sorted from blood. Every receptor here comes from a man in his fifties or sixties in good health.

This sequence joins TRBV18 and TRBJ2-7; D may be TRBD1 or TRBD2 (5 bases each). Trimming cost V 3 bases and J 6 bases, with 18 bases left between them. Germline CDR1 KGHSH, CDR2 LQKENI. The CDR3 is made up of 15 amino acids. CDR3: CASSPTFGTGSEQYF. CDR3 DNA sequence: TGTGCCAGCTCACCGACTTTTGGGACGGGGTCCGAGCAGTACTTC.

There are many counts of this clonotype. This rearrangement joins TRBV27 to TRBJ1-6, with 11 bases matching TRBD1. The CDR3 runs to 15 residues. V shed 3 bases, J shed 8 bases, and the junction held 3 bases outside the gene matches. From germline, CDR1 is MNHEY and CDR2 SMNVEV (reference sequence). The CDR3 nucleotides read TGTGCCAGCAGTTTCGTGGGACAGGGGGATTCACCCCTCCACTTT. It encodes CASSFVGQGDSPLHF.

In this sample, this clonotype turned up many times. V is TRBV27 and J is TRBJ2-1; D is perhaps TRBD2 (6 bases). CDR1 is MNHEY, CDR2 SMNVEV, per germline (reference sequence). This CDR3 has 19 amino acids. The ends were cut back, 1 base at V and 3 bases at J, with 22 bases in the middle. The chain's CDR3 is CASSLLGRRALLGYNEQFF. CDR3 DNA: TGTGCCAGCAGTTTATTAGGCAGGAGGGCCTTGTTGGGCTACAATGAGCAGTTCTTC.

This clonotype was recorded many times. DNA of the CDR3: TGTGCCACCACTGACAGAGACACAGATACGCAGTATTTT. Protein product: CATTDRDTDTQYF. The rearrangement uses TRBV24-1 and TRBJ2-3, with D perhaps TRBD1 (5 bases). There are 13 residues in the CDR3. The germline gives CDR1 KGHDR, CDR2 SFDVKD. V was clipped by 8 bases and J by 2 bases, with 10 bases between them.

In its sample, this clonotype was seen many times. The chain joins TRBV27 to TRBJ2-7, with D uncertain. The CDR3 runs to 15 residues. Trimming took off 5 bases at V and 0 bases at J, with 14 bases between the two ends. Per germline, CDR1 MNHEY and CDR2 SMNVEV (reference sequence). This CDR3 reads CASSPLIPDSYEQYF. The CDR3 region has the DNA TGTGCCAGCAGTCCCTTGATCCCAGACTCCTACGAGCAGTACTTC.

This clonotype was detected a few times. CDR3 bases: TGTGCCAGCAGCCAAGAAAGGATGGAAGCTTTCTTT. Encoded protein: CASSQERMEAFF. The V gene is TRBV4-2, the J gene TRBJ1-1; D remains unclear. The V end lost 0 bases, the J end lost 8 bases, and 7 bases lay between the germline ends. Germline V gene data show CDR1 as LGHNA and CDR2 as YNFKEQ. The CDR3 is 12 amino acids.

This clonotype occurred many times. This chain uses TRBV7-2 with TRBJ2-1; TRBD2 aligns across 9 bases. The CDR3 runs to 15 residues. Germline loops: CDR1 SGHTA, CDR2 FQGNSA. V lost 1 base to trimming and J lost 7 bases; unmatched junction nucleotides: 5. CDR3 sequence: CASSLGFSGGNEQFF. CDR3 DNA sequence: TGTGCCAGCAGCTTAGGGTTTAGCGGGGGAAATGAGCAGTTCTTC.